The clone carrying this T cell receptor (beta chain) was recorded at least ten times. Its antigen is as yet unknown. TCRbeta library preparation incorporated unique molecular identifiers. MiXCR was run by TCRdb on the PCR reads, yielding one entry per CDR3 protein. The top ten hold just under 7.5% of the sample, which has some 300,000 distinct CDR3 sequences, roughly a tenth seen once. This sample was included in a study of T-cell reconstitution after alpha-beta-depleted transplantation in children. Trimming cost V 1 base and J 5 bases, with 9 bases left between them. The CDR3 is made up of 13 amino acids. Germline CDR1 and CDR2: DFQATT and SNEGSKA (reference sequence). Overall study results and limits: Expanded clones from the graft, numbering several hundred, reportedly supplied alpha-beta T cells about two months after transplant.

V gene TRBV20-1 combines with J gene TRBJ2-1, with D possibly called TRBD1 or TRBD2 (5 bases each). The sequence was collected from a boy under two years old with acute myeloid leukemia, due to receive a stem cell transplant. The specimen was PBMCs, collected before TCRalphabeta/CD19-depleted stem cell transplant. CDR3 sequence: CSARGDADNEQFF. The CDR3 DNA sequence: TGCAGTGCTAGAGGGGACGCTGACAATGAGCAGTTCTTC.